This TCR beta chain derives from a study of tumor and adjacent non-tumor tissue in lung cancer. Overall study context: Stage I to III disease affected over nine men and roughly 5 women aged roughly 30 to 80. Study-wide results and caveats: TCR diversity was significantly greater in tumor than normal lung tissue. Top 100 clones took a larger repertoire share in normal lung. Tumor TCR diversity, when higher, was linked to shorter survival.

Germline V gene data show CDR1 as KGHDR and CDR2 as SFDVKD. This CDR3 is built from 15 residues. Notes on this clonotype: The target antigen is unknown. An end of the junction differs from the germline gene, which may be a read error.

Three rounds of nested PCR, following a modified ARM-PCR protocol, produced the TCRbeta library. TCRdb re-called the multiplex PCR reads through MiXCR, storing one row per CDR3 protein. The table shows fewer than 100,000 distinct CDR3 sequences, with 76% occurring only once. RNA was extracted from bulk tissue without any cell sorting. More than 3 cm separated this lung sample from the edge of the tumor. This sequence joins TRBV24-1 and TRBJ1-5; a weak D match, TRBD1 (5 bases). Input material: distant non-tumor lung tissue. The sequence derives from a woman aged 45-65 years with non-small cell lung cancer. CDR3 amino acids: CVTSAGHNSNQPQHF. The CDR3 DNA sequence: TGTGTCACCAGTGCTGGACACAATAGCAATCAGCCCCAGCATTTT.